This TCR beta chain was recorded in a study of PD-1 and CTLA-4 blockade in melanoma. Sequencing used immunoSEQ multiplex PCR; TCRdb keeps in-frame clones, though not all of them. Among roughly 21,000 clones listed, approximately 88% were seen once. Germline loops: CDR1 SGHTA, CDR2 FQGNSA. Trimming at V came to 5 bases and at J to 2 bases, leaving 7 bases not matched to a gene. The CDR3 contains 15 residues. This sequence was found in a human donor with melanoma. V is TRBV7-2 and J is TRBJ2-5, with 8 bases matching TRBD2. The sample consisted of CD8+ T cells from peripheral blood, taken before anti-PD-1 treatment. The CDR3 DNA reads as TGTGCCAGCAGCACCTTACTAGCGGTGCAAGAGACCCAGTACTTC. Translating gives CASSTLLAVQETQYF.